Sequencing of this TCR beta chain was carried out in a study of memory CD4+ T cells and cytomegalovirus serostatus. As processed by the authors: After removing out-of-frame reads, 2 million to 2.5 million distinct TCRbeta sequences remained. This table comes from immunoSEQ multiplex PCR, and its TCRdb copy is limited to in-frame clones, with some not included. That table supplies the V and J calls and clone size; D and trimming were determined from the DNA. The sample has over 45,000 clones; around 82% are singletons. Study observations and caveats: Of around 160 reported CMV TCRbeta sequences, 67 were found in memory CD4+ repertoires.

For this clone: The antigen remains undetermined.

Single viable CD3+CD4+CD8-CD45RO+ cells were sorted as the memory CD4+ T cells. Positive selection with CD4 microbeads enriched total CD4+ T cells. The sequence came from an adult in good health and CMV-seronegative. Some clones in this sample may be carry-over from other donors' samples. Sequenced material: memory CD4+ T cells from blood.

DNA for the CDR3: TGCGCCAGCAGCGGGGGGCAGGGGACTGGCTATGGCTACACCTTC. It codes for CASSGGQGTGYGYTF. The chain carries TRBV5-1 and TRBJ1-2; possible D gene TRBD1, 6 bases. Germline V CDR1 and CDR2: SGHRS, YFSETQ. Trimming removed 4 bases from V and 4 bases from J, with 17 bases in between. This CDR3 is built from 15 residues.